The 14 T cell receptor beta chains below were found in one sample sequenced in a study of blood T cell repertoires in COVID-19. Profiled with immunoSEQ multiplex PCR; TCRdb holds only in-frame clones, not every one. Found here are about 95,000 clones, less than 85% of them singletons; the top ten hold 24%. Sequenced: peripheral blood. The receptors stem from a human donor in a cohort sampled during active COVID-19.

V and J are TRBV20-1 and TRBJ2-7; 12 positions match TRBD2. Germline V gives CDR1 DFQATT, CDR2 SNEGSKA (reference sequence). V gave up 3 bases and J gave up 5 bases; unmatched junction bases: 11. The CDR3 extends over 16 amino acids. CDR3 in amino acids: CSASKASGRGGHEQYF. Here the CDR3 DNA reads TGCAGTGCTAGTAAGGCTAGCGGGAGGGGAGGGCACGAGCAGTACTTC.

The chain joins TRBV5-1 to TRBJ2-7, with 10 nucleotides matching TRBD1. There are 14 residues in the CDR3. With V trimmed by 5 bases and J by 4 bases, 6 bases remained unmatched. The germline V gene encodes CDR1 SGHRS and CDR2 YFSETQ. CDR3 protein: CASSSGTGDYEQYF. The DNA for the CDR3 is TGCGCCAGCAGTTCCGGGACAGGGGATTACGAGCAGTACTTC. Filled out from reference TRBV5-1 and TRBJ2-7, the complete variable domain reads KAGVTQTPRYLIKTRGQQVTLSCSPISGHRSVSWYQQTPGQGLQFLFEYFSETQRNKGNFPGRFSGRQFSNSRSEMNVSTLELGDSALYLCASSSGTGDYEQYFGPGTRLTVT.

V gene TRBV7-6 combines with J gene TRBJ2-1; 9 bases are a match to TRBD2. V shed 11 bases and J 7 bases; nucleotides not matched to a gene: 15. Per the germline V gene, CDR1 is SGHVS and CDR2 is FNYEAQ. There are 15 residues in the CDR3. In nucleotides, the CDR3 is TGTGCCTCATCGGGGGTTAGCGGGAGTGGTAATGAGCAGTTCTTC. It specifies CASSGVSGSGNEQFF.

For the CDR3, the DNA is TGTGCCACCAGCAGAGGCGAGGGAGGTCGGTATTTT. Translation: CATSRGEGGRYF. The genes are TRBV15 and TRBJ2-3, with a possible D match to TRBD2 (6 bases). The CDR3 spans 12 residues. Trimming left V 1 base short and J 14 bases short, with 13 bases between. In germline, CDR1 is LNHNV, CDR2 YYDKDF (reference sequence).

The chain recombines TRBV4-3 with TRBJ2-7, with D tentatively TRBD1 (6 bases). Deletions cut 4 bases from V and 3 bases from J, with 10 bases between. The length of the CDR3 is 13 residues. Germline V gives CDR1 LGHNA, CDR2 YSLEER. CDR3 sequence: CASSLEQGYEQYF. CDR3 bases: TGCGCCAGCAGCCTGGAACAGGGCTACGAGCAGTACTTC.

The V gene is TRBV6-4, the J gene TRBJ2-2; TRBD1 agrees at 10 bases. Unmatched junction bases numbered 7, after V lost 0 bases and J lost 3 bases. Germline lookup yields CDR1 MRHNA and CDR2 SNTAGT. CDR3 length: 18 amino acids. DNA of the CDR3: TGTGCCAGCAGTGACTCGGGACAGGGGTCCCCCTACACCGGGGAGCTGTTTTTT. Its protein product is CASSDSGQGSPYTGELFF.

CDR3 protein: CASSVVHRVDTEAFF. The CDR3 nucleotides read TGTGCCAGCAGCGTAGTCCACAGGGTCGACACTGAAGCTTTCTTT. This chain joins TRBV9 and TRBJ1-1; D is perhaps TRBD1 (6 bases). CDR3 length equals 15 residues. Germline assignment: CDR1 SGDLS and CDR2 YYNGEE. V was trimmed by 0 bases and J by 3 bases, leaving 12 bases between them.

This chain uses TRBV7-8 with TRBJ2-3, with D maybe TRBD2 (5 bases). Germline V gene sequence: CDR1 SGHVS, CDR2 FQNEAQ. Trimming stripped 5 bases from V and 1 base from J, with 16 bases between. The CDR3 extends over 16 amino acids. CDR3: CASSLLSVSGTDTQYF. The CDR3, as DNA: TGTGCCAGCAGCCTTCTTAGCGTTAGCGGCACAGATACGCAGTATTTT.

This clone has a handful of counts. The chain joins TRBV5-4 to TRBJ2-2; TRBD2 aligns across 7 bases. Germline CDR1 SGHNT, CDR2 YYREEE (reference sequence). V dropped 0 bases and J dropped 1; count of bases not matched to a gene: 0. The CDR3 covers 15 residues. CDR3: CASSLAGGNTGELFF. For the CDR3, the DNA is TGTGCCAGCAGCTTGGCGGGAGGGAACACCGGGGAGCTGTTTTTT.

The V call is TRBV15, the J call TRBJ1-5; perhaps TRBD1 as D (5 bases). CDR3 length equals 18 residues. Per the germline V gene, CDR1 is LNHNV and CDR2 is YYDKDF (reference sequence). Trimming took 2 bases from V and 0 from J, leaving 17 bases between them. CDR3 in amino acids: CATSRTNYRTLSNQPQHF. The CDR3 DNA is TGTGCCACCAGCAGAACTAATTACAGGACCCTTAGCAATCAGCCCCAGCATTTT.

The rearrangement uses TRBV7-2 and TRBJ2-2; 14 nucleotides line up with TRBD2. This CDR3 has 18 amino acids. The V segment lost 4 bases and the J segment 4 bases; nucleotides outside the gene matches: 8. The germline V gene encodes CDR1 SGHTA and CDR2 FQGNSA. The CDR3 sequence: CASSSPGLAGAPTGELFF. CDR3 nucleotides: TGTGCCAGCAGCTCCCCGGGACTAGCGGGGGCCCCCACCGGGGAGCTGTTTTTT.

The V gene is TRBV6-5, the J gene TRBJ1-2; 8 bases map to TRBD1. The CDR3 runs to 16 residues. CDR1 and CDR2 (germline): MNHEY, SVGAGI. V was pared by 2 bases and J by 2 bases, with 7 bases of the junction left unmatched. The CDR3 DNA reads as TGTGCCAGCAGTTACGCGATCAGACAGGGGAACTATGGCTACACCTTC. Encoded protein: CASSYAIRQGNYGYTF.

The rearrangement joins TRBV3-1 (or the pseudogene TRBV3-2) to TRBJ1-6; no clear D. Trimming pared 5 bases from V and 7 bases from J, leaving 15 bases between. Germline values: CDR1 LGHDT, CDR2 YNNKEL (reference sequence). This CDR3 region has 15 residues. The CDR3 loop is CASSSSPTGNSPLHF. The CDR3, as DNA: TGTGCCAGCAGCTCGAGCCCGACGGGAAATTCACCCCTCCACTTT.

Concerning this clone: Different DNA sequences within this sample yield the same CDR3. The gene calls are TRBV5-1 and TRBJ2-7, with 7 bases that match TRBD2. CDR1 and CDR2 from the germline V gene are SGHRS and YFSETQ. With V trimmed by 3 bases and J by 2 bases, 2 bases remained unmatched. The CDR3 sequence is 13 residues long. CDR3 amino acids: CASSSGLAYEQYF. CDR3 nucleotides: TGCGCCAGCAGCTCCGGACTAGCCTACGAGCAGTACTTC.